The 22 T cell receptor beta chains below come from one sample, sequenced in a study of cytomegalovirus exposure and HLA in healthy donors (dated 2017 in TCRdb). To prepare the library, the immunoSEQ multiplex PCR assay was applied. For the multiplex PCR, a mixture combining 60 forward primers for TCR Vbeta segments and 13 reverse primers for TCR Jbeta segments was used. TCRdb took this table from immuneACCESS and kept in-frame rearrangements with V and J called. Such tables lack part of the clones; where checked against another copy, unresolved V genes explain under half of the gap, and the rest is unexplained. This sample is represented by fewer than 130,000 clones; 60% to 80% of them were singletons. Roughly 2.7% of the sample belongs to the ten largest clones. Source material: PBMCs. These receptors were collected from a middle-aged man in good health and CMV-seropositive.

This clone was counted a few times. The chain employs TRBV7-3 and TRBJ2-2, with a possible D match to TRBD1 (6 bases). Germline V gene lookup returns CDR1 SGHTA and CDR2 FQGTGA. CDR3 size: 13 residues. Trimming removed 5 bases at V and 7 bases at J, with 11 bases between. The chain's CDR3 is CASSADRRGELFF. CDR3 in DNA: TGTGCCAGCAGCGCCGACAGGCGCGGGGAGCTGTTTTTT.

The J gene is TRBJ2-5, the V gene TRBV5-1, with 8 nucleotides matching TRBD1. V lost 5 bases to trimming and J lost 5 bases; unmatched junction nucleotides: 11. Germline V CDR1 and CDR2: SGHRS, YFSETQ. The CDR3 contains 15 residues. The CDR3 DNA sequence: TGCGCCAGCAGTCCCCGACAGGGGACATTGGAGACCCAGTACTTC. This gives the protein CASSPRQGTLETQYF. The full variable domain, in which reference TRBV5-1 and TRBJ2-5 provide the parts outside the CDR3, is KAGVTQTPRYLIKTRGQQVTLSCSPISGHRSVSWYQQTPGQGLQFLFEYFSETQRNKGNFPGRFSGRQFSNSRSEMNVSTLELGDSALYLCASSPRQGTLETQYFGPGTRLLVL.

The rearrangement links TRBV9 to TRBJ2-3; D perhaps matches TRBD2 (6 bases). The V end lost 5 bases, the J end lost 3 bases, and 16 bases lay between the germline ends. CDR1 is SGDLS and CDR2 is YYNGEE in the germline V gene. The CDR3 totals 15 residues. CDR3 residues: CASRGTRLQTDTQYF. The CDR3 bases are TGTGCCAGCAGAGGGACTCGACTTCAAACAGATACGCAGTATTTT.

In the case of this clone: Other DNA sequences of this sample code for an identical CDR3. The CDR3 loop reads CASSYGTGNEKLFF. Written as DNA, the CDR3 is TGTGCCAGCAGCTACGGGACAGGGAATGAAAAACTGTTTTTT. The V call is TRBV5-6, the J call TRBJ1-4; TRBD1 aligns across 9 bases. This CDR3 spans 14 amino acids. Looked up from germline, CDR1 is SGHDT and CDR2 is YYEEEE. Germline trimming cut 3 bases from V and 5 bases from J; bases unmatched to any gene: 2.

The chain has TRBV5-1 and TRBJ2-4, with 11 bases matching TRBD2. The CDR3 runs 15 residues. Per germline, CDR1 SGHRS and CDR2 YFSETQ. V was pared by 3 bases and J by 12 bases, with 11 bases of the junction left unmatched. CDR3 bases: TGCGCCAGCAGCTCGGGACTAGCGGAGTTGGACAGTCAGTACTTC. It codes for CASSSGLAELDSQYF.

The chain combines TRBV6-5 with TRBJ2-5; 9 nucleotides agree with TRBD2. The V and J ends lost 6 bases and 11 bases, in that order; junction bases with no gene match: 10. Germline CDR1 and CDR2: MNHEY and SVGAGI. CDR3 length: 13 residues. The CDR3 DNA follows: TGTGCCAGCAGATCGGGACTAGCAAGGGAGCAGTACTTC. It specifies CASRSGLAREQYF.

V is TRBV19 and J is TRBJ2-5; D perhaps matches TRBD1 (6 bases). The CDR3 contains 13 residues. Germline CDR1 LNHDA, CDR2 SQIVND (reference sequence). V was trimmed by 3 bases and J by 5 bases, leaving 10 bases between them. The CDR3 region has the DNA TGTGCCAGTAGTATCAGGACAGCGGAGACCCAGTACTTC. Translation: CASSIRTAETQYF.

The chain employs TRBV12-2 and TRBJ2-2; the table's TRBD2 call for D was not verified on the DNA. TRBV12-2 is a recognized pseudogene. The CDR3 is made up of 17 amino acids. The CDR3 DNA reads TGTGCAAGTCGCCTCCCACTGGAGCGGGGGGGCCGCGGGGAGCTGTTTTTT. This encodes CASRLPLERGGRGELFF.

This clone appeared a few times. The rearrangement joins TRBV19 to TRBJ1-5; D might be TRBD1 (6 bases). CDR3 length: 15 amino acids. CDR1 is LNHDA and CDR2 is SQIVND in the germline V gene (reference sequence). Trimming shortened V by 1 base and J by 7 bases, and 14 bases separated the two germline ends. This chain's CDR3 is CASSIGQVGEQPQHF. The CDR3 nucleotides are TGTGCCAGTAGTATAGGACAGGTGGGGGAACAGCCCCAGCATTTT. Variable domain in full (rest from reference TRBV19 and TRBJ1-5): DGGITQSPKYLFRKEGQNVTLSCEQNLNHDAMYWYRQDPGQGLRLIYYSQIVNDFQKGDIAEGYSVSREKKESFPLTVTSAQKNPTAFYLCASSIGQVGEQPQHFGDGTRLSIL.

Comment on this clone: The CDR3 does not end in the conserved phenylalanine or tryptophan, so this is likely a read error. This sequence joins TRBV28 and TRBJ1-2; the match to TRBD1 covers 7 bases. The CDR3 runs 13 residues. Germline V lookup: CDR1 MDHEN, CDR2 SYDVKM. The V gene end was trimmed by 4 bases and the J gene end by 5 bases; junction bases not matched to a gene: 4. The CDR3 protein is CASSSGGSYGYTL. Written as DNA, the CDR3 is TGTGCCAGCAGTTCAGGGGGAAGTTATGGCTACACCCTC.

This chain connects TRBV20-1 to TRBJ1-1, with TRBD1 as a possible D gene (5 bases). Trimming took 3 bases from V and 11 from J, leaving 13 bases between them. The length of the CDR3 is 11 residues. Germline loops: CDR1 DFQATT, CDR2 SNEGSKA (reference sequence). In nucleotides, the CDR3 is TGCAGTGCTAGGGATCGGGGGAACGCTTTCTTT. This gives the protein CSARDRGNAFF.

J is TRBJ2-1 and V is TRBV10-3, with 10 bases aligning to TRBD2. Germline CDR1 is ENHRY and CDR2 is SYGVKD. Trimming cost V 4 bases and J 0 bases; bases outside gene matches: 12. This CDR3 has 19 amino acids. The CDR3 reads CAISGGGLARSGSYNEQFF. CDR3 coding DNA: TGTGCCATCAGTGGGGGGGGACTAGCGCGAAGTGGCTCCTACAATGAGCAGTTCTTC.

This clone was seen only once. The chain carries TRBV5-4 and TRBJ2-5, with a tentative D call TRBD1 (5 bases). With 0 bases removed from V and 4 bases from J, the gap between germline ends came to 7 bases. The CDR3 runs to 13 residues. Germline V gene sequence: CDR1 SGHNT, CDR2 YYREEE (reference sequence). The CDR3 nucleotides are TGTGCCAGCAGCTTGGGAAGGGGAGAGACCCAGTACTTC. As protein: CASSLGRGETQYF.

This clone was counted a few times. The chain combines TRBV6-6 with TRBJ2-5; no reliable D call. Germline V gives CDR1 MNHNY, CDR2 SVGAGI (reference sequence). This CDR3 region has 14 residues. V shed 0 bases and J shed 5 bases, with 10 bases lying between them. The CDR3 DNA is TGTGCCAGCAGTTACTCACACGCTAGGGAGACCCAGTACTTC. This translates into CASSYSHARETQYF.

The chain joins TRBV2 to TRBJ2-2, with 7 positions matching TRBD2. There are 14 residues in the CDR3. Trimming removed 8 bases from V and 7 bases from J; junction bases left unmatched: 10. Germline V gene sequence: CDR1 SNHLY, CDR2 FYNNEI. CDR3 amino acids: CASLAARGGGELFF. CDR3 coding DNA: TGTGCCAGCCTAGCGGCAAGAGGTGGCGGGGAGCTGTTTTTT.

CDR3 region: CATSREQGPYEQYF. The CDR3 DNA sequence: TGTGCCACCAGCAGAGAGCAGGGCCCCTACGAGCAGTACTTC. The rearrangement uses TRBV15 and TRBJ2-7; D perhaps matches TRBD1 (5 bases). The V gene lost 0 bases and the J gene lost 2 bases, with 8 bases spanning the gap. The germline V gene encodes CDR1 LNHNV and CDR2 YYDKDF (reference sequence). CDR3 length: 14 amino acids.

The CDR3 DNA is TGTGCCAGCGATCGACAGAGCAATCAGCCCCAGCATTTT. Amino acids: CASDRQSNQPQHF. J is TRBJ1-5 and V is TRBV21-1; the table's D call of TRBD1 was not tested on the DNA. TRBV21-1 is tagged as a pseudogene. This CDR3 has 13 residues.

The genes are TRBV30 and TRBJ1-3; D not resolved. This CDR3 is 12 amino acids long. Trimming pared 5 bases from V and 3 bases from J, leaving 8 bases between. In germline, CDR1 is GTSNPN, CDR2 SVGIG (reference sequence). The CDR3 DNA is TGTGCCTGGGGAGAGGGTGGAAACACCATATATTTT. Its translation is CAWGEGGNTIYF.

The gene calls are TRBV19 and TRBJ2-3; 8 bases line up with TRBD2. V lost 7 bases to trimming and J lost 2 bases; unmatched junction nucleotides: 5. CDR1 and CDR2 from the germline V gene are LNHDA and SQIVND (reference sequence). The CDR3 sequence is 14 residues long. CDR3 DNA: TGTGCCAGTATCGGGGGGGACCTCACAGATACGCAGTATTTT. Translated: CASIGGDLTDTQYF.

V and J are TRBV5-5 and TRBJ1-5, with D possibly matching TRBD1 (6 bases). This CDR3 comprises 17 residues. Germline CDR1 SGHKS, CDR2 YYEKEE (reference sequence). V shed 4 bases and J shed 0 bases, with 17 bases lying between them. CDR3 nucleotide sequence: TGTGCCAGCAGCCCTCTAGGACAGCACTATAGCAATCAGCCCCAGCATTTT. This encodes CASSPLGQHYSNQPQHF.

The CDR3 nucleotides read TGTGCCAGCAGTTACGCTCGGACAGGGCTGGGCAATGAGCAGTTCTTC. Its translation is CASSYARTGLGNEQFF. This sequence joins TRBV6-6 and TRBJ2-1, with 8 bases identical to TRBD1. Looked up from germline, CDR1 is MNHNY and CDR2 is SVGAGI (reference sequence). V lost 2 bases to trimming and J lost 6 bases; unmatched junction nucleotides: 9. The CDR3 is 16 residues long.

This sequence joins TRBV7-2 and TRBJ2-2; 10 bases agree with TRBD2. Germline CDR1 is SGHTA and CDR2 is FQGNSA. The CDR3 sequence is 16 residues long. Trimming removed 5 bases from V and 6 bases from J; junction bases left unmatched: 9. The CDR3 nucleotides are TGTGCCAGCAGCCCTGGGCAGCGGGGGGGCTCCGGGGAGCTGTTTTTT. As protein: CASSPGQRGGSGELFF. The variable domain in full, with the rest retrieved from reference TRBV7-2 and TRBJ2-2, is GAGVSQSPSNKVTEKGKDVELRCDPISGHTALYWYRQSLGQGLEFLIYFQGNSAPDKSGLPSDRFSAERTGGSVSTLTIQRTQQEDSAVYLCASSPGQRGGSGELFFGEGSRLTVL.